The 28 T cell receptor beta chains reported below all come from one sample, sequenced in a study of blood T cells in healthy people across ages. With a J-beta primer mix and a sample-barcoded 5' primer, a second PCR ran 7 to 11 cycles. MiXCR was run by TCRdb on the 5' RACE reads, yielding one entry per CDR3 protein. The sample includes fewer than 800,000 distinct CDR3 sequences, approximately 21% seen only once; the top ten take 3% to 4.5%. Sequencing was performed on blood. These TCRs come from an older man in good health.

The chain couples TRBV27 to TRBJ2-7; no clear D gene. The CDR3 has 15 residues. V shed 4 bases and J shed 6 bases, with 19 bases lying between them. The germline gives CDR1 MNHEY, CDR2 SMNVEV (reference sequence). The CDR3 DNA sequence: TGTGCCAGCAGTTCCATGGGATCCACCACAAGCGAGCAGTACTTC. The encoded protein is CASSSMGSTTSEQYF.

Notes on this clonotype: This may be a read error, as it is one base from a much larger clone. The chain uses TRBV29-1 and TRBJ2-7; possible D gene TRBD1, 5 bases. Germline loops: CDR1 SQVTM, CDR2 ANQGSEA. The CDR3 is 14 residues long. V lost 6 bases to trimming and J lost 5 bases, with 20 bases between them. For the CDR3, the DNA is TGCAGCGTGGCGGTCAGGGAAAAACCCCACGAGCAGTACTTC. This encodes CSVAVREKPHEQYF.

The chain carries TRBV25-1 and TRBJ2-7; D remains ambiguous. The germline V gene has CDR1 MGHDK and CDR2 SYGVNS. CDR3 length: 16 residues. Trimming pared 1 base from V and 1 base from J, leaving 14 bases between. The CDR3 loop reads CASSEFAGPRSYEQYF. Here the CDR3 DNA reads TGTGCCAGCAGTGAATTCGCAGGCCCAAGGTCCTACGAGCAGTACTTC.

This chain connects TRBV28 to TRBJ1-4; D unclear. The CDR3 is 12 residues long. Deletions cut 4 bases from V and 7 bases from J, with 7 bases between. The germline V gene encodes CDR1 MDHEN and CDR2 SYDVKM. The CDR3 coding sequence is TGTGCCAGCAGTTCTACATCTGAAAAACTGTTTTTT. Translation: CASSSTSEKLFF.

V and J are TRBV20-1 and TRBJ2-5, with 10 bases identical to TRBD2. This CDR3 region has 15 residues. Germline lookup yields CDR1 DFQATT and CDR2 SNEGSKA (reference sequence). V lost 3 bases and J lost 5; bases outside the gene matches: 9. DNA for the CDR3: TGCAGTGCTAGTGAGCCTAGCGGGAGTGGGGAGACCCAGTACTTC. It specifies CSASEPSGSGETQYF.

This clonotype was counted between two and nine times. The chain combines TRBV6-1 with TRBJ2-3; D is unresolved. The CDR3 loop spans 13 amino acids. V was clipped by 4 bases and J by 4 bases, with 9 bases between them. Per germline, CDR1 MNHNS and CDR2 SASEGT. This CDR3 is CASSVGLADTQYF. In DNA, the CDR3 is TGTGCCAGCAGTGTTGGGTTGGCAGATACGCAGTATTTT.

This clonotype was detected a few times. The CDR3 region is CASSYSWGPYEQYF. The CDR3 region has the DNA TGTGCCAGCAGTTACTCATGGGGGCCCTACGAGCAGTACTTC. The chain joins TRBV6-2 or TRBV6-3 to TRBJ2-7; D is perhaps TRBD1 (6 bases). In germline, CDR1 is MNHEY, CDR2 SVGEGT. Trimming stripped 0 bases from V and 2 bases from J, with 8 bases between. The CDR3 has 14 residues.

This clonotype was seen only a few times. The CDR3 loop reads CSVGSSGNTGELFF. CDR3 nucleotide sequence: TGCAGCGTTGGGTCTAGCGGGAACACCGGGGAGCTGTTTTTT. The chain combines TRBV29-1 with TRBJ2-2; 7 nucleotides agree with TRBD2. This CDR3 contains 14 residues. CDR1 and CDR2 from the germline V gene are SQVTM and ANQGSEA. V was pared by 4 bases and J by 1 base, with 3 bases of the junction left unmatched.

This chain uses TRBV5-1 with TRBJ2-2, with 7 bases identical to TRBD1. The trim removed 3 bases at V and 4 bases at J, leaving 0 bases unmatched. Germline-derived CDR1 and CDR2 are SGHRS and YFSETQ. The CDR3 has 13 residues. CDR3 in DNA: TGCGCCAGCAGCTGGGACAGCACCGGGGAGCTGTTTTTT. Translated: CASSWDSTGELFF.

V and J are TRBV12-3 or TRBV12-4 and TRBJ2-5; 9 positions agree with TRBD1. The ends lost 10 bases at V and 4 bases at J; junction bases unmatched: 13. There are 15 residues in the CDR3. The CDR3 reads CATQQGAVVGETQYF. The CDR3 DNA reads TGTGCCACCCAACAGGGGGCAGTGGTAGGAGAGACCCAGTACTTC.

This clonotype was counted only a few times. This chain joins TRBV3-1 and TRBJ2-3, with 8 bases that match TRBD2. V was pared by 1 base and J by 6 bases, with 12 bases of the junction left unmatched. Per the germline V gene, CDR1 is LGHDT and CDR2 is YNNKEL (reference sequence). The CDR3 totals 17 residues. This chain's CDR3 is CASSQGWSSGSGDTQYF. CDR3 DNA sequence: TGTGCCAGCAGCCAAGGTTGGAGCAGCGGGAGTGGGGATACGCAGTATTTT.

CDR3: CASSLLGGIAKNIQYF. The CDR3 DNA is TGTGCCAGCAGCTTACTCGGGGGTATAGCCAAAAACATTCAGTACTTC. The chain is built from TRBV7-2 and TRBJ2-4, with D perhaps TRBD2 (6 bases). CDR1 and CDR2 (germline): SGHTA, FQGNSA. The CDR3 is 16 amino acids. V dropped 2 bases and J dropped 0 bases, with 11 bases sitting between them.

This rearrangement joins TRBV12-3 or TRBV12-4 to TRBJ2-3, with D hard to call. This CDR3 has 13 amino acids. The V and J ends lost 6 bases and 0 bases respectively, with 7 bases between them. For the CDR3, the DNA is TGTGCCAGCAGCCCCTGGAGCACAGATACGCAGTATTTT. It yields the protein CASSPWSTDTQYF.

This clonotype showed up just a few times. V is TRBV2 and J is TRBJ1-5; D is uncertain. The germline V and J ends were trimmed by 6 bases and 0 bases, with 6 bases remaining between them. Germline assignment: CDR1 SNHLY and CDR2 FYNNEI. The CDR3 runs 13 residues. The CDR3 coding sequence is TGTGCCAGCAGGATCATTAGCAATCAGCCCCAGCATTTT. This codes for CASRIISNQPQHF.

J is TRBJ2-3 and V is TRBV9, with 11 bases fitting TRBD2. V shed 0 bases, J shed 11 bases, and the junction held 8 bases outside the gene matches. This CDR3 has 15 residues. Germline loops: CDR1 SGDLS, CDR2 YYNGEE. The CDR3 protein is CASSVATTSGSVQYF. The CDR3 DNA is TGTGCCAGCAGCGTAGCTACAACTAGCGGGAGTGTGCAGTATTTT. The full variable domain, with the rest looked up from reference TRBV9 and TRBJ2-3, is DSGVTQTPKHLITATGQRVTLRCSPRSGDLSVYWYQQSLDQGLQFLIQYYNGEERAKGNILERFSAQQFPDLHSELNLSSLELGDSALYFCASSVATTSGSVQYFGPGTRLTVL.

This clonotype has just a few counts. The CDR3: CASSPGTSIGELFF. CDR3 bases: TGTGCCAGCAGTCCCGGGACTAGCATCGGGGAGCTGTTTTTT. This chain connects TRBV7-9 to TRBJ2-2; TRBD2 matches 9 bases. The CDR3 is 14 residues long. Germline-derived CDR1 and CDR2 are SEHNR and FQNEAQ (reference sequence). V trimming: 6 bases; J trimming: 7 bases; junction bases outside the gene matches: 6.

The V and J genes are TRBV20-1 and TRBJ2-5; 11 positions match TRBD2. The J call may be mistaken, given a closer DNA end match to TRBJ2-1. The germline V gene has CDR1 DFQATT and CDR2 SNEGSKA (reference sequence). The CDR3 has 15 amino acids. CDR3 nucleotides: TGCAGTGCGGAGAAGGGACTAGCGGCCTACAATGAGCAGTTCTTC. It specifies CSAEKGLAAYNEQFF.

V usage is TRBV5-5 and J usage is TRBJ1-5; D is uncertain. Trimming cost V 0 bases and J 3 bases, with 7 bases left between them. Germline loops: CDR1 SGHKS, CDR2 YYEKEE (reference sequence). This CDR3 is built from 14 residues. CDR3 coding DNA: TGTGCCAGCAGCTTGGAACGGATCAATCAGCCCCAGCATTTT. Amino acids: CASSLERINQPQHF.

The chain combines TRBV6-5 with TRBJ2-3; D is undetermined. This CDR3 is built from 15 residues. With 5 bases removed from V and 2 bases from J, the gap between germline ends came to 14 bases. The germline CDR1 and CDR2 sequences are MNHEY and SVGAGI. CDR3 nucleotide sequence: TGTGCCAGCAGTCCACTGGGCGGATCCACAGATACGCAGTATTTT. It codes for CASSPLGGSTDTQYF.

The sample holds a few counts of this clonotype. Germline is not matched at one junction end, which may reflect a read error. The J gene is TRBJ2-1, the V gene TRBV7-6; 7 bases map to TRBD2. Germline CDR1 SGHVS, CDR2 FNYEAQ. The CDR3 spans 18 residues. The CDR3 loop is CARSPKPGRDGRYNEQFF. The CDR3 DNA follows: TGTGCCCGCAGTCCAAAACCAGGGAGGGACGGACGCTACAATGAGCAGTTCTTC.

The genes are TRBV28 and TRBJ2-3; no clear D. CDR3 length: 15 amino acids. Germline V gene data show CDR1 as MDHEN and CDR2 as SYDVKM. The V end lost 7 bases, the J end lost 2 bases, and 16 bases lay between the germline ends. The CDR3 region is CASTKGGIFTDTQYF. As DNA, the CDR3 is TGTGCCAGCACCAAAGGCGGCATCTTCACAGATACGCAGTATTTT. Full variable domain (remainder filled in from reference TRBV28 and TRBJ2-3): DVKVTQSSRYLVKRTGEKVFLECVQDMDHENMFWYRQDPGLGLRLIYFSYDVKMKEKGDIPEGYSVSREKKERFSLILESASTNQTSMYLCASTKGGIFTDTQYFGPGTRLTVL.

This chain joins TRBV6-1 and TRBJ2-3; D gene unclear. This CDR3 has 14 residues. CDR1 is MNHNS, CDR2 SASEGT, per germline. V was shortened by 4 bases and J by 2 bases, with 10 bases between the two germline ends. The CDR3 DNA reads as TGTGCCAGCAGTGCGGCCACTTCCACAGATACGCAGTATTTT. It translates to CASSAATSTDTQYF.

This clonotype has a count of ten or more. This CDR3 reads CASSLGQTGELFF. The CDR3 bases are TGTGCCAGCAGTTTAGGTCAGACCGGGGAGCTGTTTTTT. This sequence joins TRBV12-3 or TRBV12-4 and TRBJ2-2, with no clear D. V was cut by 1 base and J by 5 bases, with 5 bases left in between. The CDR3 is 13 residues long.

The J gene is TRBJ2-5, the V gene TRBV2; 12 bases map to TRBD2. The J call may be incorrect, as the DNA end agrees better with TRBJ2-1. The CDR3 length is 15 residues. Germline V gene sequence: CDR1 SNHLY, CDR2 FYNNEI. Here the CDR3 reads CASRLAGGPVDEQFF. In nucleotides, the CDR3 is TGTGCCAGCAGGCTAGCGGGAGGGCCCGTTGATGAGCAGTTCTTC.

The chain employs TRBV28 and TRBJ2-2; TRBD1 matches 7 bases. This CDR3 region has 17 residues. After removal of 2 bases from V and 1 base from J, the junction contained 7 bases not matched to a gene. The V gene's germline CDR1 is MDHEN and CDR2 SYDVKM. The CDR3 here is CASSLRSPGGNTGELFF. CDR3 coding DNA: TGTGCCAGCAGTTTACGGTCCCCAGGGGGGAACACCGGGGAGCTGTTTTTT.

As regards this clonotype: A read error may account for a junction end that differs from germline. The chain links TRBV7-2 to TRBJ2-1; possibly TRBD1 for D (6 bases). The CDR3 is 15 amino acids. Per the germline V gene, CDR1 is SGHTA and CDR2 is FQGNSA. The CDR3 sequence: CACSLGGPSNNEQFF. For the CDR3, the DNA is TGTGCCTGCAGCTTAGGGGGACCCTCCAACAATGAGCAGTTCTTC.

The chain carries TRBV9 and TRBJ2-5; 9 bases are shared with TRBD1. Looked up from germline, CDR1 is SGDLS and CDR2 is YYNGEE. This CDR3 region has 16 residues. Trimming took 4 bases from V and 0 from J; bases not matched to a gene: 7. CDR3 residues: CASSTTGTGYQETQYF. The CDR3 DNA reads TGTGCCAGCAGCACAACCGGGACAGGGTACCAAGAGACCCAGTACTTC.

This clonotype turned up a few times. The junction shows a germline mismatch at one end, possibly a read error. The rearrangement uses TRBV7-2 and TRBJ2-2, with no clear D. The CDR3 is 14 residues long. CDR1 and CDR2 (germline): SGHTA, FQGNSA. CDR3 in DNA: TGTGCCGGCAGCCTCCGACAAAACACCGGGGAGCTGTTTTTT. Translating gives CAGSLRQNTGELFF. Complete variable domain (other parts from reference TRBV7-2 and TRBJ2-2): GAGVSQSPSNKVTEKGKDVELRCDPISGHTALYWYRQSLGQGLEFLIYFQGNSAPDKSGLPSDRFSAERTGGSVSTLTIQRTQQEDSAVYLCAGSLRQNTGELFFGEGSRLTVL.